Each of the 30 T cell receptor beta chains below was sequenced from the same sample in a study of human versus mouse CDR3 diversity and MHC coevolution. Profiled with immunoSEQ multiplex PCR; TCRdb holds only in-frame clones, not every one. The sample has about 60,000 clones, roughly 94% seen once; the top ten hold approximately 20%. Sequencing was performed on naive CD4+ T cells from blood. Stated subset: CD45RO-negative CD62L-positive naive CD4 T cells. The receptors originated from a person in their sixties in good health.

This clone was seen a handful of times. The CDR3 region has the DNA TGTGCCAGCAGTTTACTAGCGGGCTCCTACAATGAGCAGTTCTTC. Translating it yields CASSLLAGSYNEQFF. V and J are TRBV27 and TRBJ2-1, with TRBD2 matching over 8 bases. J lost 0 bases, V lost 2 bases, and 0 bases had no gene match. The CDR3 totals 15 residues. CDR1 MNHEY and CDR2 SMNVEV come from the germline V gene (reference sequence).

This chain uses TRBV7-9 with TRBJ2-3, with 9 bases identical to TRBD2. The length of the CDR3 is 18 residues. V dropped 1 base and J dropped 2; count of bases not matched to a gene: 10. Germline CDR1 SEHNR, CDR2 FQNEAQ (reference sequence). In DNA form, the CDR3 reads TGTGCCAGCAGCTTAGGGGCTAGCGGGGCTACCAACACAGATACGCAGTATTTT. It is translated as CASSLGASGATNTDTQYF. Filled out from reference TRBV7-9 and TRBJ2-3, the complete variable domain reads DTGVSQNPRHKITKRGQNVTFRCDPISEHNRLYWYRQTLGQGPEFLTYFQNEAQLEKSRLLSDRFSAERPKGSFSTLEIQRTEQGDSAMYLCASSLGASGATNTDTQYFGPGTRLTVL.

V is TRBV5-1 and J is TRBJ2-1; TRBD2 matches at 8 bases. V was clipped by 7 bases and J by 3 bases; unmatched bases: 9. The CDR3 spans 15 residues. Germline assignment: CDR1 SGHRS and CDR2 YFSETQ. CDR3 DNA: TGCGCCAGCCTGGCTTCGGGAGGGCGCTACAATGAGCAGTTCTTC. The encoded protein is CASLASGGRYNEQFF.

This chain connects TRBV5-6 to TRBJ1-6, with a possible D match to TRBD1 (5 bases). Trimming took 3 bases from V and 4 from J, leaving 11 bases between them. This CDR3 has 15 amino acids. Germline CDR1 is SGHDT and CDR2 is YYEEEE. The CDR3 loop reads CASSSLTAYNSPLHF. The DNA for the CDR3 is TGTGCCAGCAGCTCCTTGACAGCTTATAATTCACCCCTCCACTTT.

V is TRBV11-3 and J is TRBJ2-7; 12 nucleotides align to TRBD1. Per germline, CDR1 SGHNT and CDR2 YENEEA. The CDR3 is 16 residues long. V dropped 1 base and J dropped 7; count of bases not matched to a gene: 8. CDR3 nucleotides: TGTGCCAGCAGCTTAGGGCCGGGACAGGGGGCTGGAGAGCAGTACTTC. It codes for CASSLGPGQGAGEQYF. Drawing the rest from reference TRBV11-3 and TRBJ2-7, the complete variable domain is EAGVVQSPRYKIIEKKQPVAFWCNPISGHNTLYWYLQNLGQGPELLIRYENEEAVDDSQLPKDRFSAERLKGVDSTLKIQPAELGDSAVYLCASSLGPGQGAGEQYFGPGTRLTVT.

V is TRBV29-1 and J is TRBJ1-4, with no clear D. Trimming took off 6 bases at V and 14 bases at J, with 16 bases between the two ends. The V gene's germline CDR1 is SQVTM and CDR2 ANQGSEA. The CDR3 spans 11 residues. The CDR3 sequence is CSVIDVEMLFF. CDR3 sequence (DNA): TGCAGCGTGATAGATGTTGAAATGCTGTTTTTT.

This chain joins TRBV5-4 and TRBJ2-5, with 7 bases that match TRBD2. Germline values: CDR1 SGHNT, CDR2 YYREEE (reference sequence). The length of the CDR3 is 16 residues. Trimming at V came to 3 bases and at J to 4 bases, leaving 12 bases not matched to a gene. The CDR3 is CASSSQVGGPSETQYF. As DNA, the CDR3 is TGTGCCAGCAGCTCCCAGGTGGGAGGGCCATCAGAGACCCAGTACTTC.

This sequence joins TRBV5-1 and TRBJ2-3, with 9 positions matching TRBD2. The CDR3 loop spans 15 amino acids. The germline V gene encodes CDR1 SGHRS and CDR2 YFSETQ. Trimming took 2 bases from V and 3 from J; bases not matched to a gene: 4. In nucleotides, the CDR3 is TGCGCCAGCAGCTTTGAGGCGGGAGGGACAGATACGCAGTATTTT. Residues: CASSFEAGGTDTQYF.

The V and J genes are TRBV19 and TRBJ1-2, with a weak D call TRBD1 (5 bases). The CDR3 is made up of 14 amino acids. Germline loops: CDR1 LNHDA, CDR2 SQIVND (reference sequence). V lost 7 bases to trimming and J lost 7 bases, with 19 bases between them. CDR3 sequence: CASTLGRGSGGYTF. CDR3 bases: TGTGCCAGTACTCTAGGGAGGGGCTCAGGTGGCTACACCTTC. Variable domain in full (rest from reference TRBV19 and TRBJ1-2): DGGITQSPKYLFRKEGQNVTLSCEQNLNHDAMYWYRQDPGQGLRLIYYSQIVNDFQKGDIAEGYSVSREKKESFPLTVTSAQKNPTAFYLCASTLGRGSGGYTFGSGTRLTVV.

V and J are TRBV30 and TRBJ2-7, with TRBD2 identical over 11 bases. V dropped 2 bases and J dropped 3; count of bases not matched to a gene: 3. Germline V lookup: CDR1 GTSNPN, CDR2 SVGIG (reference sequence). This CDR3 contains 14 residues. Here the CDR3 reads CAWSYLAGGYEQYF. The DNA for the CDR3 is TGTGCCTGGAGTTATCTAGCGGGAGGCTACGAGCAGTACTTC.

The rearrangement joins TRBV2 to TRBJ2-7, with 9 bases fitting TRBD2. The CDR3 totals 17 residues. The germline CDR1 and CDR2 sequences are SNHLY and FYNNEI. V shed 7 bases and J 4 bases; nucleotides not matched to a gene: 17. The CDR3 DNA reads as TGTGCCAGCACCATAGACCAGGCTAGCGGGATACGGTACGAGCAGTACTTC. Its translation: CASTIDQASGIRYEQYF.

The rearrangement uses TRBV9 and TRBJ2-6; D perhaps matches TRBD2 (5 bases). Trimming left V 1 base short and J 1 base short, with 6 bases between. CDR1 SGDLS and CDR2 YYNGEE come from the germline V gene. This CDR3 spans 15 amino acids. The DNA for the CDR3 is TGTGCCAGCAGCGTAAGGAGGTCTGGGGCCAACGTCCTGACTTTC. Translating it yields CASSVRRSGANVLTF.

The chain couples TRBV4-1 to TRBJ2-3, with a possible D match to TRBD1 (6 bases). With 0 bases removed from V and 0 bases from J, the gap between germline ends came to 13 bases. The germline V gene has CDR1 MGHRA and CDR2 YSYEKL. The CDR3 sequence is 17 residues long. This CDR3 is CASSQDSGVDSTDTQYF. The CDR3 coding sequence is TGCGCCAGCAGCCAAGATTCAGGGGTCGATAGCACAGATACGCAGTATTTT.

Only one count was recorded for this clone. This chain links TRBV10-3 with TRBJ2-5, with 7 nucleotides matching TRBD2. The DNA end is more similar to TRBJ2-7, so the J call may be wrong. The CDR3 loop spans 18 amino acids. CDR1 and CDR2 (germline): ENHRY, SYGVKD. CDR3: CAIPGCAGEGLSSYEQYF. The CDR3 DNA sequence: TGTGCCATCCCCGGTTGCGCGGGGGAGGGCCTCAGCTCCTACGAGCAGTACTTC.

V usage is TRBV18 and J usage is TRBJ1-1, with a tentative D call TRBD1 (5 bases). This CDR3 region has 13 residues. CDR1 and CDR2 from the germline V gene are KGHSH and LQKENI. Trimming removed 7 bases from V and 4 bases from J, with 13 bases in between. The chain's CDR3 is CASLSGGGTEAFF. CDR3 nucleotides: TGTGCCAGCTTATCGGGGGGAGGCACTGAAGCTTTCTTT.

This chain connects TRBV5-4 to TRBJ1-4, with D possibly TRBD1 on 6 matching bases. The CDR3 has 15 amino acids. Germline values: CDR1 SGHNT, CDR2 YYREEE (reference sequence). V was clipped by 3 bases and J by 0 bases, with 9 bases between them. In DNA form, the CDR3 reads TGTGCCAGCAGCTCCTACAGGGCAACTAATGAAAAACTGTTTTTT. It is translated as CASSSYRATNEKLFF. The full variable domain, with the rest looked up from reference TRBV5-4 and TRBJ1-4, is ETGVTQSPTHLIKTRGQQVTLRCSSQSGHNTVSWYQQALGQGPQFIFQYYREEENGRGNFPPRFSGLQFPNYSSELNVNALELDDSALYLCASSSYRATNEKLFFGSGTQLSVL.

J is TRBJ1-5 and V is TRBV21-1. TRBV21-1 is labeled a pseudogene. The length of the CDR3 is 15 residues. The CDR3 DNA reads as TGTGCCACTCAGAGTCCACGCAGGAGGCATCAGCCCCAGCATTTT. As protein: CATQSPRRRHQPQHF.

The chain couples TRBV5-4 to TRBJ1-2; 8 positions match TRBD1. The V and J ends lost 4 bases and 0 bases, in that order; junction bases with no gene match: 5. CDR3 size: 15 residues. Germline V gives CDR1 SGHNT, CDR2 YYREEE (reference sequence). CDR3 coding DNA: TGTGCCAGCAGCATAAGACAGGGGACTAACTATGGCTACACCTTC. This sequence encodes CASSIRQGTNYGYTF.

This sequence joins TRBV29-1 and TRBJ1-4; D is possibly TRBD1 (6 bases). Between the trimmed V and J ends, which lost 2 bases and 8 bases, there was a span of 12 bases. The germline CDR1 and CDR2 sequences are SQVTM and ANQGSEA. The CDR3 has 13 amino acids. In nucleotides, the CDR3 is TGCAGCGTTGAACTTACAGGGAACGAAAAACTGTTTTTT. Its protein is CSVELTGNEKLFF.

The chain carries TRBV19 and TRBJ2-1; TRBD2 matches 13 bases. The germline gives CDR1 LNHDA, CDR2 SQIVND (reference sequence). CDR3 length: 15 amino acids. Losses at the gene ends were 7 bases for V and 8 bases for J; bases not matched to a gene: 8. In nucleotides, the CDR3 is TGTGCCAGTAAGAAAGGACTAGCGGGAGTCTATGAGCAGTTCTTC. Encoded protein: CASKKGLAGVYEQFF.

J is TRBJ2-3 and V is TRBV6-4, with 9 bases lining up with TRBD2. J lost 6 bases, V lost 2 bases, and 9 bases had no gene match. The CDR3 sequence is 16 residues long. Per the germline V gene, CDR1 is MRHNA and CDR2 is SNTAGT. The CDR3 nucleotides read TGTGCCAGCAGTGACCGGGCTAGCGGGACACGGGATACGCAGTATTTT. Its protein product is CASSDRASGTRDTQYF.

The V call is TRBV5-6, the J call TRBJ1-4, with unresolved D. CDR3 size: 14 residues. Per germline, CDR1 SGHDT and CDR2 YYEEEE. The V and J ends lost 0 bases and 5 bases respectively, with 8 bases between them. The CDR3 here is CASSLGQANEKLFF. CDR3 sequence (DNA): TGTGCCAGCAGCTTGGGTCAGGCCAATGAAAAACTGTTTTTT.

The chain is built from TRBV19 and TRBJ1-1, with no clear D. Deletions cut 2 bases from V and 3 bases from J, with 10 bases between. The germline V gene has CDR1 LNHDA and CDR2 SQIVND (reference sequence). CDR3 length: 14 amino acids. The CDR3 nucleotides read TGTGCCAGTAGTATAAGAGGGAGCGACACTGAAGCTTTCTTT. It codes for CASSIRGSDTEAFF.

The chain employs TRBV9 and TRBJ1-5; D gene uncertain. V lost 0 bases and J 2 bases, leaving 15 bases between the germline ends. Germline-derived CDR1 and CDR2 are SGDLS and YYNGEE. This CDR3 contains 17 residues. This CDR3 reads CASSVGPFPGGNQPQHF. The DNA for the CDR3 is TGTGCCAGCAGCGTAGGTCCATTCCCCGGGGGCAATCAGCCCCAGCATTTT.

CDR3 loop: CASSQRGPTDTQYF. As DNA, the CDR3 is TGTGCCAGCAGCCAGCGGGGACCCACAGATACGCAGTATTTT. The gene calls are TRBV7-9 and TRBJ2-3; the match to TRBD2 covers 7 bases. Trimming at V came to 5 bases and at J to 2 bases, leaving 4 bases not matched to a gene. CDR1 is SEHNR and CDR2 is FQNEAQ in the germline V gene (reference sequence). The CDR3 is 14 residues long.

The sample holds one count of this clone. This chain connects TRBV9 to TRBJ1-2; TRBD1 matches 8 bases. CDR1 is SGDLS, CDR2 YYNGEE, per germline. The CDR3 runs 14 residues. With 2 bases clipped from V and 7 bases from J, the junction kept 7 bases outside the gene matches. CDR3 region: CASSVATGEGGYTF. The CDR3 DNA sequence: TGTGCCAGCAGCGTCGCGACAGGGGAGGGTGGCTACACCTTC.

The genes are TRBV7-9 and TRBJ2-7, with 10 bases that match TRBD1. V shed 3 bases and J 2 bases; nucleotides not matched to a gene: 13. Looked up from germline, CDR1 is SEHNR and CDR2 is FQNEAQ (reference sequence). CDR3 size: 18 residues. CDR3 sequence: CASSFWSGTGEFAYEQYF. For the CDR3, the DNA is TGTGCCAGCAGCTTTTGGTCCGGGACAGGGGAATTCGCCTACGAGCAGTACTTC.

The chain recombines TRBV19 with TRBJ2-7, with TRBD2 matching over 10 bases. The CDR3 runs to 15 residues. CDR1 and CDR2 from the germline V gene are LNHDA and SQIVND (reference sequence). The V segment lost 4 bases and the J segment 1 base; nucleotides outside the gene matches: 4. CDR3 sequence reads: CASSTRTSGSYEQYF. Here the CDR3 DNA reads TGTGCCAGTAGTACCCGGACTAGCGGATCCTACGAGCAGTACTTC.

V gene TRBV7-6 combines with J gene TRBJ2-5, with 13 bases lining up with TRBD2. The CDR3 is made up of 21 amino acids. The germline V gene has CDR1 SGHVS and CDR2 FNYEAQ. Trimming cost V 3 bases and J 6 bases; bases outside gene matches: 22. The CDR3 here is CASSLGYPGLAGTTARKTQYF. CDR3 bases: TGTGCCAGCAGCTTGGGCTATCCGGGACTAGCGGGAACTACGGCAAGGAAGACCCAGTACTTC. The whole variable domain, remainder taken from reference TRBV7-6 and TRBJ2-5, is GAGVSQSPRYKVTKRGQDVALRCDPISGHVSLYWYRQALGQGPEFLTYFNYEAQQDKSGLPNDRFSAERPEGSISTLTIQRTEQRDSAMYRCASSLGYPGLAGTTARKTQYFGPGTRLLVL.

The chain carries TRBV5-1 and TRBJ2-7; D is undetermined. CDR1 is SGHRS, CDR2 YFSETQ, per germline. V gave up 3 bases and J gave up 5 bases, with 15 bases separating them. The CDR3 sequence is 14 residues long. The CDR3, as DNA: TGCGCCAGCAGCTCCCCGACGGGTCGGAACGAGCAGTACTTC. This gives the protein CASSSPTGRNEQYF. The full variable domain, its missing parts supplied by reference TRBV5-1 and TRBJ2-7, is KAGVTQTPRYLIKTRGQQVTLSCSPISGHRSVSWYQQTPGQGLQFLFEYFSETQRNKGNFPGRFSGRQFSNSRSEMNVSTLELGDSALYLCASSSPTGRNEQYFGPGTRLTVT.